The next 5 T cell receptor beta chains were all read from a single sample in a study of blood T cell repertoires in COVID-19. Produced via immunoSEQ multiplex PCR; TCRdb's table is partial and in-frame only. The table has about 300,000 clones, roughly 86% seen once. The sequenced material came from peripheral blood. The receptors come from a man between 70 and 80 years old with acute or convalescent COVID-19.

The chain uses TRBV24-1 and TRBJ1-1; unclear D gene. The V and J ends lost 7 bases and 10 bases respectively, with 21 bases between them. The CDR3 has 14 amino acids. Germline loops: CDR1 KGHDR, CDR2 SFDVKD. The CDR3 DNA follows: TGTGCCACCAGCTCCCCTCAACAACCTTATGGAGCTTTCTTT. It yields the protein CATSSPQQPYGAFF.

The rearrangement joins TRBV5-1 to TRBJ2-1; possible D gene TRBD1, 6 bases. This CDR3 has 16 amino acids. CDR1 and CDR2 from the germline V gene are SGHRS and YFSETQ. V was shortened by 4 bases and J by 6 bases, with 20 bases between the two germline ends. The DNA of the CDR3 is TGCGCCAGCAGCCGATCCGCCGGACAGACTCTCAATGAGCAGTTCTTC. This codes for CASSRSAGQTLNEQFF.

The V call is TRBV11-2, the J call TRBJ2-3, with 9 bases aligning to TRBD1. V dropped 8 bases and J dropped 1; count of bases not matched to a gene: 7. Germline CDR1 is SGHAT and CDR2 is FQNNGV. The CDR3 length is 15 residues. CDR3 in amino acids: CASGKGQGRTDTQYF. CDR3 DNA sequence: TGTGCCAGCGGCAAGGGACAGGGACGCACAGATACGCAGTATTTT.

This clone was detected only once. The chain has TRBV30 and TRBJ2-5; weak D call: TRBD2 (7 bases). The CDR3 is 13 amino acids. Germline CDR1 reads GTSNPN; CDR2 reads SVGIG (reference sequence). The CDR3 sequence is CSGEGGGGETQYF. DNA of the CDR3: TGTTCTGGGGAGGGGGGTGGCGGAGAGACCCAGTACTTC.

The chain has TRBV7-2 and TRBJ2-2; D is perhaps TRBD2 (5 bases). The CDR3 length is 13 residues. Germline V lookup: CDR1 SGHTA, CDR2 FQGNSA. The V end lost 8 bases, the J end lost 1 base, and 8 bases lay between the germline ends. The CDR3 here is CASSRVNTGELFF. The DNA for the CDR3 is TGTGCCAGCTCGCGGGTGAACACCGGGGAGCTGTTTTTT. Drawing the rest from reference TRBV7-2 and TRBJ2-2, the complete variable domain is GAGVSQSPSNKVTEKGKDVELRCDPISGHTALYWYRQSLGQGLEFLIYFQGNSAPDKSGLPSDRFSAERTGGSVSTLTIQRTQQEDSAVYLCASSRVNTGELFFGEGSRLTVL.